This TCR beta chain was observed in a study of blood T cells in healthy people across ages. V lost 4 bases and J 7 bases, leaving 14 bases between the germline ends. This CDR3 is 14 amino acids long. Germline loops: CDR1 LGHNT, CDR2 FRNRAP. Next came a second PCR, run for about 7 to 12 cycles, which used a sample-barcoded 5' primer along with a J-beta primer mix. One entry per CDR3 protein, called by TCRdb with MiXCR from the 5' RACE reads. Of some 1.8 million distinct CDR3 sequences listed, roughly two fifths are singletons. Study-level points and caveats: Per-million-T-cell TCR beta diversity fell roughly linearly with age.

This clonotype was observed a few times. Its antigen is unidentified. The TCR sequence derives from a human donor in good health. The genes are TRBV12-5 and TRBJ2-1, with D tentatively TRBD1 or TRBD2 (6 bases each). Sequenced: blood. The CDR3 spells CASGSGGRGNEQFF. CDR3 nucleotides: TGTGCTAGTGGTTCCGGGGGCAGAGGGAATGAGCAGTTCTTC. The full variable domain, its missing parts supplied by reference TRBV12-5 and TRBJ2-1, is DARVTQTPRHKVTEMGQEVTMRCQPILGHNTVFWYRQTMMQGLELLAYFRNRAPLDDSGMPKDRFSAEMPDATLATLKIQPSEPRDSAVYFCASGSGGRGNEQFFGPGTRLTVL.